This T cell receptor beta chain was documented in a study of blood T cell repertoires in COVID-19. The CDR3 consists of 16 residues. V was pared by 1 base and J by 4 bases, with 15 bases between. Germline V CDR1 and CDR2: LGHDT, YNNKEL (reference sequence). The table came from immunoSEQ multiplex PCR; TCRdb's copy has only in-frame clones and leaves some out. In the table there are fewer than 450,000 clones, 88% of which are singletons. The V and J genes are TRBV3-1 (or the pseudogene TRBV3-2) and TRBJ2-3, with D maybe TRBD2 (7 bases). The sequence derives from a woman aged 40 to 50 with acute COVID-19. The sample consisted of PBMCs or T cells enriched from blood (not recorded which). Here the CDR3 DNA reads TGTGCCAGCAGCCAAGGTCGACGGGGGGCATCAGATACGCAGTATTTT. Translation gives CASSQGRRGASDTQYF.